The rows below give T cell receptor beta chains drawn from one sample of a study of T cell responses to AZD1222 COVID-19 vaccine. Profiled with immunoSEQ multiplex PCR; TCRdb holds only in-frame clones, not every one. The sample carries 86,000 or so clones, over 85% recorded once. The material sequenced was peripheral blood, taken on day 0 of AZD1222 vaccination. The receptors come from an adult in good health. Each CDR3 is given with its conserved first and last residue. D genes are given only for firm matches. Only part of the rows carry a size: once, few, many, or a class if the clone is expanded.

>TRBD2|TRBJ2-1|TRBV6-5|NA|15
CASSLRTSGMDEQFF
TGTGCCAGCAGTCTACGGACTAGCGGGATGGATGAGCAGTTCTTC
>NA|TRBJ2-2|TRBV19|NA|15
CASRPGPLNTGELFF
TGTGCCAGTAGGCCGGGACCCTTGAACACCGGGGAGCTGTTTTTT
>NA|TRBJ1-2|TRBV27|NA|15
CASSLSGGAGYGYTF
TGTGCCAGCAGTTTATCGGGGGGGGCGGGCTATGGCTACACCTTC
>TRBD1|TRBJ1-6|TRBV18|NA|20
CASSPAGTGGSSSYNSPLHF
TGTGCCAGCTCACCAGCCGGGACAGGGGGCTCAAGCTCCTATAATTCACCCCTCCACTTT
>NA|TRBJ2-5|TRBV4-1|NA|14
CASSPGQSQETQYF
TGCGCCAGCAGCCCTGGACAGTCCCAAGAGACCCAGTACTTC
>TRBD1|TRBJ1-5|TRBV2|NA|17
CASSELQGNRANQPQHF
TGTGCCAGCAGTGAACTACAGGGGAATAGGGCCAATCAGCCCCAGCATTTT
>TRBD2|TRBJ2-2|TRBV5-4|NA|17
CASSPGVRTSNTGELFF
TGTGCCAGCAGCCCCGGTGTCAGGACTAGTAACACCGGGGAGCTGTTTTTT
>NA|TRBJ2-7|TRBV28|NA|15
CASSPGSTPSYEQYF
TGTGCCAGCAGCCCCGGGTCAACCCCCTCCTACGAGCAGTACTTC
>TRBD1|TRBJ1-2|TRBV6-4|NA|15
CASSPGTGGVWGYTF
TGTGCCAGCAGTCCCGGGACAGGGGGCGTCTGGGGCTACACCTTC
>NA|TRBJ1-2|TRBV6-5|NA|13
CASRQGGSNGYTF
TGTGCCAGCCGACAAGGAGGGAGCAATGGCTACACCTTC
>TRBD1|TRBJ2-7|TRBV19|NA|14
CASSSGTGPYEQYF
TGTGCCAGTAGCTCCGGGACAGGGCCCTACGAGCAGTACTTC
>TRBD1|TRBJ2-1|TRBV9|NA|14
CASSTSTGVNEQFF
TGTGCCAGCAGCACCTCGACAGGGGTGAATGAGCAGTTCTTC
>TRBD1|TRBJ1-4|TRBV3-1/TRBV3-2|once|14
CASRRTGAGEKLFF
TGTGCCAGCAGACGGACAGGGGCGGGTGAAAAACTGTTTTTT